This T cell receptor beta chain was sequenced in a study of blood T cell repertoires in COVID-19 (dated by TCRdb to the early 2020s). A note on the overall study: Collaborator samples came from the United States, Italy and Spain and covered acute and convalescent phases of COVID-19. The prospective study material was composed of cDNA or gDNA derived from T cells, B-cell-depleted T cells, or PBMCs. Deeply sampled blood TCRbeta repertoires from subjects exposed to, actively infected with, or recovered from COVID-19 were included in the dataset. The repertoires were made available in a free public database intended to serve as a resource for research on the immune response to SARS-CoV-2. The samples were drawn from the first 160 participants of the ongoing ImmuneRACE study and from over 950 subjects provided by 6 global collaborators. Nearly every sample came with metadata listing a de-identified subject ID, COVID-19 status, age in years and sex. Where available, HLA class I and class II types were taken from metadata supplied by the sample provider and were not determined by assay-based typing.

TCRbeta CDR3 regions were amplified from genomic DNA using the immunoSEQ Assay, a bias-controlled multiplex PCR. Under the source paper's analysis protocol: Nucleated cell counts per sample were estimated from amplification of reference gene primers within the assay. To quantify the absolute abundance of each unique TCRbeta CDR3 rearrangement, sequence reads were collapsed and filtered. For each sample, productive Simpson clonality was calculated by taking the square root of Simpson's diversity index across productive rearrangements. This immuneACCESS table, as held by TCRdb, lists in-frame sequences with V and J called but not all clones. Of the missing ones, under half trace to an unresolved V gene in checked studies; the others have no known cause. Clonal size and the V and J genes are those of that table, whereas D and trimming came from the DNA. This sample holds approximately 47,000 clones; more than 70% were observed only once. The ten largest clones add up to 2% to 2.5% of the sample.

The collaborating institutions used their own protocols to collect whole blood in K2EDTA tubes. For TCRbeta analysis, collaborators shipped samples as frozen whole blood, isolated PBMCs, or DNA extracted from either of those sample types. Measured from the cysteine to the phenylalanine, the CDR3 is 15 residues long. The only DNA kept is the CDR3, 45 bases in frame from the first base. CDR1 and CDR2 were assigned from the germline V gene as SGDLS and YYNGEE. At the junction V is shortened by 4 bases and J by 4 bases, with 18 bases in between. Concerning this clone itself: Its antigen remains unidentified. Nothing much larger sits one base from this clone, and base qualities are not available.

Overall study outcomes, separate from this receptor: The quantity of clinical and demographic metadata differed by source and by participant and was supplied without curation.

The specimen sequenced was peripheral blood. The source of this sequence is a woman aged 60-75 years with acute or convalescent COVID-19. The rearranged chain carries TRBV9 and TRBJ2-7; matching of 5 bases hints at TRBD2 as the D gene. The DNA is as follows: TGTGCCAGCAGCCCGGACCAAAACGACTATTACGAGCAGTACTTC. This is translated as CASSPDQNDYYEQYF.